This TCR beta chain was captured by sequencing in a study of T cell responses to AZD1222 COVID-19 vaccine. The study's findings and limits: Spike-specific TCR repertoires showed rising breadth and depth after two AZD1222 doses. The study sampled repertoires only after the peak T cell response.

To note about this clone: Antigen: not known.

Data came from immunoSEQ multiplex PCR; TCRdb stores just in-frame clones and leaves some out. The top ten clones hold roughly 4% of a sample with approximately 180,000 clones, more than 90% of them seen once. Looked up from germline, CDR1 is LNHDA and CDR2 is SQIVND (reference sequence). Trimming stripped 9 bases from V and 5 bases from J, with 16 bases between. The CDR3 is made up of 13 amino acids. The chain joins TRBV19 to TRBJ2-5; no clear D. The receptor comes from an adult who received the MenACWY meningococcal vaccine as a control. The sample here was peripheral blood, taken 28 days after the second dose of the MenACWY control vaccine. The CDR3 is CASSEAHWETQYF. DNA of the CDR3: TGTGCCAGCTCAGAGGCCCACTGGGAGACCCAGTACTTC.